This entry lists 7 T cell receptor beta chains sequenced from one sample in a study of T cell responses to AZD1222 COVID-19 vaccine. Sequenced by immunoSEQ multiplex PCR; TCRdb stores in-frame clones only, minus some. In the table there are under 150,000 clones, 87% of which are singletons. The sequenced sample was peripheral blood, obtained 28 days after the second AZD1222 dose. The receptors stem from an adult who received the AZD1222 COVID-19 vaccine.

The chain combines TRBV5-1 with TRBJ2-7; possibly TRBD2 for D (5 bases). CDR1 is SGHRS and CDR2 is YFSETQ in the germline V gene. The CDR3 runs to 14 residues. Trimming stripped 2 bases from V and 0 bases from J, with 9 bases between. CDR3 residues: CASSFERPSYEQYF. CDR3 sequence (DNA): TGCGCCAGCAGCTTTGAGCGGCCCTCCTACGAGCAGTACTTC.

The rearrangement links TRBV2 to TRBJ2-7; D perhaps matches TRBD2 (5 bases). Trimming pared 4 bases from V and 4 bases from J, leaving 5 bases between. CDR1 and CDR2 (germline): SNHLY, FYNNEI. CDR3 length: 11 residues. Here the CDR3 reads CASSGEYEQYF. CDR3 coding DNA: TGTGCCAGCAGTGGGGAGTACGAGCAGTACTTC. The whole variable domain, remainder taken from reference TRBV2 and TRBJ2-7, is EPEVTQTPSHQVTQMGQEVILRCVPISNHLYFYWYRQILGQKVEFLVSFYNNEISEKSEIFDDQFSVERPDGSNFTLKIRSTKLEDSAMYFCASSGEYEQYFGPGTRLTVT.

The rearrangement uses TRBV19 and TRBJ1-4; D possibly corresponds to TRBD1 (5 bases). V lost 4 bases, J lost 5 bases, and 11 bases lay in between. Germline V gene data show CDR1 as LNHDA and CDR2 as SQIVND (reference sequence). CDR3 length: 14 residues. The CDR3 reads CASSRGTQNEKLFF. Written as DNA, the CDR3 is TGTGCCAGTAGTAGGGGGACCCAGAATGAAAAACTGTTTTTT.

This chain links TRBV15 with TRBJ1-4; the D gene is possibly TRBD1 (5 bases). The CDR3 totals 14 residues. Germline CDR1 LNHNV, CDR2 YYDKDF (reference sequence). Trimming took 9 bases from V and 7 from J, leaving 18 bases between them. CDR3 protein: CATTIGATPEKLFF. The CDR3, as DNA: TGTGCCACTACGATCGGGGCCACCCCTGAAAAACTGTTTTTT. The full variable domain, with the rest looked up from reference TRBV15 and TRBJ1-4, is DAMVIQNPRYQVTQFGKPVTLSCSQTLNHNVMYWYQQKSSQAPKLLFHYYDKDFNNEADTPDNFQSRRPNTSFCFLDIRSPGLGDTAMYLCATTIGATPEKLFFGSGTQLSVL.

The gene calls are TRBV19 and TRBJ1-4; tentatively, D is TRBD1 (6 bases). V shed 5 bases and J shed 7 bases, with 14 bases lying between them. Per the germline V gene, CDR1 is LNHDA and CDR2 is SQIVND (reference sequence). The CDR3 is 14 residues long. CDR3 nucleotide sequence: TGTGCCAGTAGTCTGGCAGGGGCGACTGAAAAACTGTTTTTT. Its protein product is CASSLAGATEKLFF.

This chain links TRBV19 with TRBJ1-2; no firm D call. This CDR3 comprises 14 residues. The V and J ends lost 3 bases and 6 bases respectively, with 14 bases between them. Looked up from germline, CDR1 is LNHDA and CDR2 is SQIVND (reference sequence). The CDR3 region is CASSIGSTIHGYTF. In DNA form, the CDR3 reads TGTGCCAGTAGTATCGGCAGTACAATCCATGGCTACACCTTC.

This chain uses TRBV6-5 with TRBJ2-6; TRBD1 matches 7 bases. Trimming cost V 3 bases and J 2 bases; bases outside gene matches: 4. Looked up from germline, CDR1 is MNHEY and CDR2 is SVGAGI. The CDR3 length is 16 residues. The CDR3: CASSYEGGTGANVLTF. CDR3 sequence (DNA): TGTGCCAGCAGTTATGAAGGGGGCACTGGGGCCAACGTCCTGACTTTC.